This passage covers 13 T cell receptor beta chains from one sample sequenced in a study of blood T cell repertoires in COVID-19. The repertoire was sequenced with immunoSEQ multiplex PCR; TCRdb's copy has only in-frame clones and lacks some. The table shows some 520,000 clones, with roughly 89% occurring only once. The sample was peripheral blood. The origin of the receptors is a man aged 18 to 29 with COVID-19, enrolled during active disease.

This clone was picked up a small number of times. This rearrangement joins TRBV14 to TRBJ1-1; D is uncertain. The CDR3 consists of 12 residues. Trimming cost V 3 bases and J 8 bases, with 10 bases left between them. The germline gives CDR1 SGHDN, CDR2 FVKESK. Here the CDR3 reads CASSQFYREAFF. The CDR3 DNA is TGTGCCAGCAGCCAGTTTTACAGAGAAGCTTTCTTT.

This chain uses TRBV24-1 with TRBJ2-5, with TRBD2 identical over 13 bases. V gave up 4 bases and J gave up 5 bases; unmatched junction bases: 3. The length of the CDR3 is 15 residues. Looked up from germline, CDR1 is KGHDR and CDR2 is SFDVKD. The chain's CDR3 is CATSDPTSGRETQYF. The CDR3 DNA reads TGTGCCACCAGTGACCCGACTAGCGGGAGGGAGACCCAGTACTTC.

The rearrangement uses TRBV4-1 and TRBJ2-7; D ambiguous. The germline CDR1 and CDR2 sequences are MGHRA and YSYEKL. V was shortened by 0 bases and J by 4 bases, with 13 bases between the two germline ends. This CDR3 is built from 15 residues. The CDR3 DNA is TGCGCCAGCAGCCAAGATGAATACACCACGTACGAGCAGTACTTC. Its translation: CASSQDEYTTYEQYF.

The chain links TRBV5-4 to TRBJ1-1, with a tentative D call TRBD1 (6 bases). CDR3 length: 14 amino acids. The V end was cut by 2 bases, the J end by 6 bases, with 14 bases between. The germline gives CDR1 SGHNT, CDR2 YYREEE (reference sequence). This CDR3 reads CASSLQGRNPEAFF. In DNA, the CDR3 is TGTGCCAGCAGCTTACAGGGAAGAAACCCTGAAGCTTTCTTT.

V gene TRBV4-1 combines with J gene TRBJ2-2, with 9 nucleotides matching TRBD1. V shed 0 bases, J shed 7 bases, and the junction held 6 bases outside the gene matches. Per germline, CDR1 MGHRA and CDR2 YSYEKL. The CDR3 has 16 residues. CDR3 protein: CASSQEGTGKGGELFF. CDR3 DNA sequence: TGCGCCAGCAGCCAAGAGGGGACAGGGAAAGGCGGGGAGCTGTTTTTT.

This chain connects TRBV21-1 to TRBJ2-3; the table's D call of TRBD2 was not tested on the DNA. TRBV21-1 is an annotated pseudogene. This CDR3 spans 17 amino acids. The CDR3: CASSKKDSGACTDTQYF. DNA of the CDR3: TGTGCCAGCAGCAAAAAAGATAGCGGGGCGTGCACAGATACGCAGTATTTT.

As DNA, the CDR3 is TGTGCCAGCAGCTTGGTTGGGGCCACTAATTCACCCCTCCACTTT. Protein sequence: CASSLVGATNSPLHF. The V and J genes are TRBV5-6 and TRBJ1-6, with D perhaps TRBD1 (5 bases). This CDR3 is built from 15 residues. From germline, CDR1 is SGHDT and CDR2 YYEEEE. V lost 0 bases to trimming and J lost 6 bases, with 10 bases between them. Full variable domain (remainder filled in from reference TRBV5-6 and TRBJ1-6): DAGVTQSPTHLIKTRGQQVTLRCSPKSGHDTVSWYQQALGQGPQFIFQYYEEEERQRGNFPDRFSGHQFPNYSSELNVNALLLGDSALYLCASSLVGATNSPLHFGNGTRLTVT.

The chain is built from TRBV5-5 and TRBJ2-7; maybe TRBD2 (5 bases). This CDR3 contains 18 residues. Germline CDR1 is SGHKS and CDR2 is YYEKEE (reference sequence). The V end lost 2 bases, the J end lost 2 bases, and 23 bases lay between the germline ends. CDR3 protein: CASSFDLDFRVLPYEQYF. As DNA, the CDR3 is TGTGCCAGCAGCTTTGATTTGGACTTTAGGGTATTACCCTACGAGCAGTACTTC. The full variable domain, completed using reference TRBV5-5 and TRBJ2-7, is DAGVTQSPTHLIKTRGQQVTLRCSPISGHKSVSWYQQVLGQGPQFIFQYYEKEERGRGNFPDRFSARQFPNYSSELNVNALLLGDSALYLCASSFDLDFRVLPYEQYFGPGTRLTVT.

The rearrangement links TRBV6-5 to TRBJ2-5, with 11 bases that match TRBD2. The CDR3 sequence is 16 residues long. From germline, CDR1 is MNHEY and CDR2 SVGAGI. The ends lost 0 bases at V and 1 base at J; junction bases unmatched: 1. This chain's CDR3 is CASSYSGLAVQETQYF. The CDR3 DNA sequence: TGTGCCAGCAGTTACTCGGGACTAGCGGTCCAAGAGACCCAGTACTTC.

The chain is built from TRBV18 and TRBJ2-3, with D perhaps TRBD1 (5 bases). This CDR3 contains 15 residues. The germline gives CDR1 KGHSH, CDR2 LQKENI. Trimming took off 3 bases at V and 0 bases at J, with 10 bases between the two ends. CDR3: CASSPGAGSTDTQYF. CDR3 DNA: TGTGCCAGCTCACCCGGTGCAGGGAGCACAGATACGCAGTATTTT.

As to this clone: Other DNA sequences from this sample encode an identical CDR3 as well. CDR3 sequence (DNA): TGTGCCAGCAGGGGGACAGGGAGCAATCAGCCCCAGCATTTT. As protein: CASRGTGSNQPQHF. The rearrangement joins TRBV2 to TRBJ1-5; 9 nucleotides match TRBD1. CDR3 size: 14 residues. CDR1 and CDR2 (germline): SNHLY, FYNNEI. V lost 6 bases, J lost 1 base, and 1 base stayed unmatched.

The rearrangement uses TRBV6-4 and TRBJ2-3; unclear D gene. This CDR3 spans 13 amino acids. V lost 3 bases, J lost 7 bases, and 11 bases lay in between. The germline V gene has CDR1 MRHNA and CDR2 SNTAGT. The CDR3 DNA sequence: TGTGCCAGCAGTGAATTGTCGGGTCATACGCAGTATTTT. The encoded protein is CASSELSGHTQYF.

The V gene is TRBV29-1, the J gene TRBJ2-3, with D perhaps matching TRBD1 (6 bases). Between the trimmed V and J ends, which lost 7 bases and 5 bases, there was a span of 10 bases. The germline V gene has CDR1 SQVTM and CDR2 ANQGSEA. This CDR3 has 11 amino acids. The CDR3 is CSGQGLDTQYF. The CDR3 DNA follows: TGCAGCGGCCAGGGGCTAGATACGCAGTATTTT.